The 3 T cell receptor beta chains in this list originate from one sample, sequenced in a study of blood T cell repertoires in COVID-19. Some clones are missing from TCRdb's copy, which holds only in-frame ones; the method was immunoSEQ multiplex PCR. This repertoire shows around 500,000 clones, approximately 85% found once; its top ten account for approximately 2.9%. The sample taken for sequencing was peripheral blood. The receptor set was obtained from a human donor in a cohort sampled during active COVID-19.

The J gene is TRBJ1-2, the V gene TRBV30; D is undetermined. CDR1 is GTSNPN, CDR2 SVGIG, per germline (reference sequence). Trimming shortened V by 6 bases and J by 8 bases, and 19 bases separated the two germline ends. This CDR3 contains 13 residues. The CDR3 sequence is CACSLGWGGGYTF. The CDR3 DNA sequence: TGTGCCTGTTCCCTTGGGTGGGGAGGAGGCTACACCTTC.

The chain recombines TRBV4-1 with TRBJ2-5, with D tentatively TRBD2 (6 bases). V was pared by 0 bases and J by 4 bases, with 15 bases between. The germline V gene has CDR1 MGHRA and CDR2 YSYEKL. CDR3 size: 16 residues. The CDR3 DNA follows: TGCGCCAGCAGCCAAGAAGACGGGAGAGGTTCAGAGACCCAGTACTTC. It specifies CASSQEDGRGSETQYF.

V gene TRBV24-1 combines with J gene TRBJ2-1; D is uncertain. V was cut by 10 bases and J by 6 bases, with 18 bases left in between. Germline V CDR1 and CDR2: KGHDR, SFDVKD. The length of the CDR3 is 14 residues. The DNA of the CDR3 is TGTGCCACTCACTCAGGCTTGATGGGCAATGAGCAGTTCTTC. Encoded protein: CATHSGLMGNEQFF.